This T cell receptor (beta chain) was sequenced for a study of blood T cells in healthy people across ages (dated by TCRdb to between 2014 and 2016). Study-wide context: In model experiments, roughly one uniquely barcoded TCR beta cDNA molecule per two T cells was captured by template switching. The study measured age-related changes in TCR beta repertoire diversity using deep sequencing normalized with unique cDNA molecular identifiers. The donors were split into four age groups: young (average about 15 years), middle-aged (about 40), aged (roughly 65) and long-lived (about 82). The study analyzed two additional independent replicas of 1 million unique cDNA reads from the same blood draw for two donors, one aged 18 to 29 and one aged 80 or older. To avoid experimental bias, donors of different ages were randomly spread across the sequencing lanes.

Systemically healthy Caucasian individuals from Russia, some 40 in total and aged about 6 to 95 years, were included as donors. Approximately 11 milliliters of peripheral blood were drawn from each donor into EDTA-treated Vacutainer tubes. PBMCs were isolated by Ficoll-Paque density-gradient centrifugation, with at least 7 million obtained per sample. Total RNA was extracted from PBMCs with Trizol reagent, with at least 6 micrograms obtained per sample. The percentages of naive CD45RAhigh/CD27high T cells were determined by flow cytometry on a PBMC aliquot from every donor. Broad study findings and their caveats: Estimates of total diversity based on one million sequenced T cells were regarded as lower bounds and as underestimates. There was a strong correlation between observed TCR beta diversity and the percentage of naive T cells measured by flow cytometry. As age increased, observed TCR beta diversity per million T cells dropped in a roughly linear way, and a significant reduction was already evident by age 40. Donor CMV infection status was unknown, potentially confounding age-related changes in expanded clonotypes. Conclusive comparison of naive and antigen-experienced compartments was prevented by the profiling of bulk unsorted PBMCs. The long-lived group showed more naive CD4+ T cells, fewer expanded clones and increased TCR diversity than the aged group, suggesting age selection.

Receptors were amplified or captured by 5' RACE. For sequencing, an Illumina HiSeq 2500 was employed. The second PCR ran for roughly 7 to 12 cycles and used a J-beta primer mix along with a sample-barcoded 5' primer. A template-switch 5' adaptor carrying 12 random nucleotides introduced a unique molecular identifier onto each TCR beta cDNA molecule. Each sample yielded at least 2.5 million CDR3-containing paired-end reads. First-strand cDNA was synthesized from all RNA with the Mint cDNA synthesis kit, primed by a TRBC-specific oligonucleotide. Following uracil-DNA glycosylase treatment, a first 18-cycle PCR with universal primers M1SS and BC2_uni_R was performed on all cDNA. Concerning the study's data processing: Each sample was normalized by randomly selecting 1 million high-quality reads, each carrying a distinct molecular identifier. Instead of being binned into consensus sequences, reads with shared molecular identifiers were discarded. CDR3 identification, clonotype clustering and error correction used MiTCR with a Q25 quality threshold and the strictest error-elimination algorithm. A nonparametric unseen species model with Euler transformation was used to estimate lower-bound total TCR beta diversity. TCRdb reran the public reads through fastp at Q25 and MiXCR, keeping productive beta chains. Rows are unified per CDR3 protein, each entry keeping the most common DNA and genes. For this entry, the V and J calls and clone size follow TCRdb and not the study's own pipeline. The sample yields about 730,000 distinct CDR3 sequences; roughly 41% were counted once. 20% to 25% of the sample comes from the top ten.

Note on this clonotype: The antigen this receptor binds is unknown. The sample holds no much larger clone one base away, and base qualities are not on file.

Sequenced material: blood. The clonotype was recovered from a woman aged 60-70 years in good health.

The DNA sequence is as follows: TGTGCCAGCAGCCAAGATCGCCCGGGACTAGTATCCTACGAGCAGTACTTC. Translation gives CASSQDRPGLVSYEQYF. The receptor chain draws on TRBV3-1 and TRBJ2-7; 8 of the junction bases match TRBD2. V ends up 0 bases short and J 1 base short, with an unmatched junction base count of 8. The CDR3 contains 17 residues, cysteine and phenylalanine counted. Solely the CDR3 DNA is kept, with 51 bases framed from the first base. CDR1 and CDR2, per the germline V gene (reference sequence), are LGHDT and YNNKEL.